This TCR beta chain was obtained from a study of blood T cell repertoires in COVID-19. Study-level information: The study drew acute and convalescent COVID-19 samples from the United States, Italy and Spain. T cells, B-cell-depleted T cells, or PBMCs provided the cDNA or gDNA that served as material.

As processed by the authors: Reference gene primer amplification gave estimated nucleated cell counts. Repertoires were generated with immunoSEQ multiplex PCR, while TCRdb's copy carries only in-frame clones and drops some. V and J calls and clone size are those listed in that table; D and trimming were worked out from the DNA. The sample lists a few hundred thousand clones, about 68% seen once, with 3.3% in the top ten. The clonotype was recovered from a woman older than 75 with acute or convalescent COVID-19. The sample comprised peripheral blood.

This CDR3 reads CASSAGLAGGSAGANVLTF. The DNA for the CDR3 is TGTGCCAGCAGTGCGGGACTAGCGGGAGGGAGTGCAGGGGCCAACGTCCTGACTTTC. The chain has TRBV6-1 and TRBJ2-6; 16 bases fit TRBD2. V was clipped by 4 bases and J by 4 bases; unmatched bases: 7. The germline gives CDR1 MNHNS, CDR2 SASEGT. The CDR3 is made up of 19 amino acids.